Listed here are 30 T cell receptor beta chains from one sample, sequenced in a study of human CD8 memory T cell subsets (TCRdb year 2020). TCRdb names NextSeq 550 as the instrument used. A Human TCR Profiling Kit was used to prepare UMI-labeled 5' RACE TCRbeta libraries. The reads underwent TCRdb reprocessing, giving one record for each CDR3 protein sequence and no DNA. The sample table includes more than 4,500 distinct CDR3 sequences. In total, the top ten clones hold about 24% of the sample. The sequencing sample was made of CD8+ effector memory T cells (TEM) sorted from PBMCs. The intended sense of this specimen's cell subset or site label: effector memory CD8 T cells, CCR7- CD45RO+ CD95+. The receptors shown here come from a human donor in good health.

This clonotype registers large (0.1 to 1%) by frequency. The genes are TRBV20-1 and TRBJ2-1; TCRdb proposes TRBD1, but this gene call is untestable without DNA. The germline gives CDR1 DFQATT, CDR2 SNEGSKA (reference sequence). The CDR3 is made up of 14 amino acids. The CDR3 protein is CSASPGRVYNEQFF.

The V gene is TRBV28, the J gene TRBJ2-7; the D call of TRBD1 rests on TCRdb alone, since no DNA is present to check it. Germline V gives CDR1 MDHEN, CDR2 SYDVKM. The CDR3 is 12 amino acids. This chain's CDR3 is CASAREGAEQYF.

CDR3 protein: CAISDTPGLAGGRDTQYF. This chain links TRBV10-3 with TRBJ2-3; TCRdb indicates TRBD2, and absent DNA this call remains unverified. CDR1 and CDR2 from the germline V gene are ENHRY and SYGVKD. The CDR3 length is 18 residues.

Considering frequency, this clonotype is medium-sized (0.01 to 0.1%). This rearrangement joins TRBV10-3 to TRBJ1-3. The CDR3 runs to 12 residues. CDR1 and CDR2 from the germline V gene are ENHRY and SYGVKD. The chain's CDR3 is CAISDSGNTIYF.

This clonotype is called medium-sized based on its frequency. J is TRBJ2-5 and V is TRBV6-2 or TRBV6-3; the D call of TRBD1 rests on TCRdb alone, since no DNA is present to check it. The germline V gene has CDR1 MNHEY and CDR2 SVGEGT. This CDR3 is 13 amino acids long. The CDR3 region is CASSGEEQETQYF.

This chain joins TRBV20-1 and TRBJ1-5. The V gene's germline CDR1 is DFQATT and CDR2 SNEGSKA (reference sequence). This CDR3 comprises 14 residues. The CDR3 loop is CSARGGMEGQPQHF.

The chain links TRBV9 to TRBJ2-7; TCRdb proposes TRBD1, but this gene call is untestable without DNA. Germline-derived CDR1 and CDR2 are SGDLS and YYNGEE. The CDR3 is 13 residues long. The CDR3 loop reads CASSALQGSEQYF. The complete variable domain, with remaining parts taken from reference TRBV9 and TRBJ2-7, reads DSGVTQTPKHLITATGQRVTLRCSPRSGDLSVYWYQQSLDQGLQFLIQYYNGEERAKGNILERFSAQQFPDLHSELNLSSLELGDSALYFCASSALQGSEQYFGPGTRLTVT.

V and J are TRBV6-5 and TRBJ1-4; TCRdb's assignment of TRBD1 cannot be checked, as there is no DNA. Germline values: CDR1 MNHEY, CDR2 SVGAGI. This CDR3 has 14 amino acids. CDR3: CASGYPQGNEKLFF.

This clonotype is identified as medium-sized from frequency. The V and J genes are TRBV4-3 and TRBJ1-2; TCRdb's assignment of TRBD1 cannot be checked, as there is no DNA. The length of the CDR3 is 16 residues. Germline V gene lookup returns CDR1 LGHNA and CDR2 YSLEER. The CDR3 protein is CASSPATSDRVDGYTF.

This chain joins TRBV6-4 and TRBJ2-3; TCRdb designates TRBD2, a call that cannot be tested without DNA. CDR3 length: 14 amino acids. Germline-derived CDR1 and CDR2 are MRHNA and SNTAGT. CDR3: CASSPTSDTDTQYF.

V and J are TRBV7-9 and TRBJ2-1; TCRdb reports TRBD1, a call that lacks DNA to check it against. CDR1 is SEHNR and CDR2 is FQNEAQ in the germline V gene (reference sequence). This CDR3 region has 15 residues. The CDR3 spells CASSPAGQGNNEQFF.

The V call is TRBV6-4, the J call TRBJ2-3; lacking DNA, the TRBD2 call made by TCRdb goes unchecked. The CDR3 runs to 15 residues. CDR1 and CDR2 (germline): MRHNA, SNTAGT. CDR3 in amino acids: CASSFSGGGTDTQYF.

Considering frequency, this clonotype is medium-sized. The rearrangement joins TRBV20-1 to TRBJ1-6; TCRdb outputs TRBD1, but without DNA this stays unchecked. CDR1 DFQATT and CDR2 SNEGSKA come from the germline V gene (reference sequence). The CDR3 is 15 residues long. This chain's CDR3 is CSASNVGQGASPLHF.

This rearrangement joins TRBV6-2 or TRBV6-3 to TRBJ2-3. CDR1 MNHEY and CDR2 SVGEGT come from the germline V gene. The CDR3 totals 15 residues. The CDR3 sequence: CASSYGQASTDTQYF.

The rearrangement joins TRBV6-1 to TRBJ2-7; TCRdb picks TRBD2, but there is no DNA to check that call. The CDR3 spans 15 residues. The germline CDR1 and CDR2 sequences are MNHNS and SASEGT. This CDR3 is CASSEEAGGRSEQYF.

The chain uses TRBV20-1 and TRBJ2-3; TCRdb picks TRBD2, but there is no DNA to check that call. The CDR3 is made up of 17 amino acids. Germline V gene lookup returns CDR1 DFQATT and CDR2 SNEGSKA (reference sequence). CDR3 region: CSARDWASGTDTDTQYF.

Measured by frequency, this clonotype is medium-sized. The chain joins TRBV15 to TRBJ1-5; TCRdb names TRBD1, which stays unverified in the absence of DNA. Germline V lookup: CDR1 LNHNV, CDR2 YYDKDF (reference sequence). This CDR3 has 15 residues. The CDR3 spells CATSRDRDGAQPQHF.

This clonotype ranks as medium-sized in terms of frequency. The chain joins TRBV20-1 to TRBJ2-7; with no DNA, the TCRdb D assignment of TRBD1 cannot be verified. Germline V CDR1 and CDR2: DFQATT, SNEGSKA (reference sequence). The length of the CDR3 is 14 residues. CDR3 amino acids: CSASPGYSSYEQYF.

According to its frequency, this clonotype is large. The chain recombines TRBV4-3 with TRBJ2-7. CDR3 length: 16 residues. The germline gives CDR1 LGHNA, CDR2 YSLEER. The chain's CDR3 is CASSQDMANPSYEQYF.

The chain is built from TRBV7-2 and TRBJ1-6; TCRdb returns TRBD1, unconfirmable since there is no DNA. Germline V gives CDR1 SGHTA, CDR2 FQGNSA. CDR3 length: 15 residues. This CDR3 reads CASSLDRDWDSPLHF.

The chain couples TRBV9 to TRBJ1-1; TCRdb indicates TRBD1, and absent DNA this call remains unverified. This CDR3 comprises 15 residues. CDR1 is SGDLS, CDR2 YYNGEE, per germline. The CDR3 here is CASSPSGQGHTEAFF.

The chain carries TRBV4-3 and TRBJ2-1; the D gene TCRdb calls, TRBD2, cannot be checked with no DNA. Germline V gives CDR1 LGHNA, CDR2 YSLEER. The CDR3 is 16 amino acids. The CDR3 is CASSQEAGGYYNEQFF.

According to its frequency, this clonotype is medium-sized (0.01 to 0.1%). This chain connects TRBV20-1 to TRBJ1-3. The CDR3 is made up of 13 amino acids. The germline V gene has CDR1 DFQATT and CDR2 SNEGSKA (reference sequence). The CDR3 sequence is CSARALTGNTIYF.

This clonotype is identified as medium-sized from frequency. The chain recombines TRBV20-1 with TRBJ1-5. The CDR3 length is 12 residues. The germline CDR1 and CDR2 sequences are DFQATT and SNEGSKA (reference sequence). CDR3 protein: CSARDLVQPQHF.

The chain has TRBV5-4 and TRBJ2-1; the TRBD2 assignment by TCRdb is unverifiable without DNA. CDR3 length equals 12 residues. Looked up from germline, CDR1 is SGHNT and CDR2 is YYREEE (reference sequence). CDR3 protein: CASSSAGGEQFF.

This chain connects TRBV10-3 to TRBJ2-7; without DNA, the TCRdb call of TRBD2 cannot be checked. CDR1 is ENHRY and CDR2 is SYGVKD in the germline V gene. This CDR3 spans 19 amino acids. CDR3 residues: CAISESTGRVGDSGYEQYF.

The genes are TRBV19 and TRBJ2-1. There are 13 residues in the CDR3. From germline, CDR1 is LNHDA and CDR2 SQIVND (reference sequence). CDR3 region: CAVKVLGENEQFF.

This chain uses TRBV25-1 with TRBJ2-5; the D call from TCRdb, TRBD1, cannot be confirmed without DNA. CDR1 is MGHDK, CDR2 SYGVNS, per germline. This CDR3 contains 14 residues. This chain's CDR3 is CASTDAGERETQYF.

This rearrangement joins TRBV29-1 to TRBJ2-1; there is no DNA to check the TCRdb D call of TRBD1. Looked up from germline, CDR1 is SQVTM and CDR2 is ANQGSEA. The CDR3 runs to 15 residues. The CDR3 reads CSVAQSGTDYNEQFF.

The V and J genes are TRBV20-1 and TRBJ2-7; checking the TCRdb D call of TRBD1 is not possible without DNA. This CDR3 is 13 amino acids long. Per the germline V gene, CDR1 is DFQATT and CDR2 is SNEGSKA (reference sequence). The CDR3: CSAGTEDYGEQYF.